One T cell receptor beta chain is described in this entry. Deletions cut 5 bases from V and 7 bases from J, with 18 bases between. CDR1 MDHEN and CDR2 SYDVKM come from the germline V gene. The CDR3 runs to 15 residues. Original processing notes: The authors estimated nucleated cell counts from reference gene primer amplification. Assay used: immunoSEQ multiplex PCR; TCRdb lists only in-frame clones, some missing. From that table come the V and J calls and clone size; the DNA was used to work out D and trimming. The table shows 50,000 to 75,000 clones, with roughly 80% occurring only once. This entry is derived from a study of blood T cell repertoires in COVID-19. Study-wide context: COVID-19 samples collected from the United States, Italy and Spain covered acute and convalescent phases. Sources were T cells, B-cell-depleted T cells, or PBMCs; the material itself was cDNA or gDNA.

The sequenced sample consisted of peripheral blood. The source is a woman aged 50 to 60 with active or convalescent COVID-19. The V and J genes are TRBV28 and TRBJ2-1, with D maybe TRBD2 (6 bases). CDR3 bases: TGTGCCAGCAGTCACTGGGACTCCGTGAGTAATGAGCAGTTCTTC. It encodes CASSHWDSVSNEQFF.